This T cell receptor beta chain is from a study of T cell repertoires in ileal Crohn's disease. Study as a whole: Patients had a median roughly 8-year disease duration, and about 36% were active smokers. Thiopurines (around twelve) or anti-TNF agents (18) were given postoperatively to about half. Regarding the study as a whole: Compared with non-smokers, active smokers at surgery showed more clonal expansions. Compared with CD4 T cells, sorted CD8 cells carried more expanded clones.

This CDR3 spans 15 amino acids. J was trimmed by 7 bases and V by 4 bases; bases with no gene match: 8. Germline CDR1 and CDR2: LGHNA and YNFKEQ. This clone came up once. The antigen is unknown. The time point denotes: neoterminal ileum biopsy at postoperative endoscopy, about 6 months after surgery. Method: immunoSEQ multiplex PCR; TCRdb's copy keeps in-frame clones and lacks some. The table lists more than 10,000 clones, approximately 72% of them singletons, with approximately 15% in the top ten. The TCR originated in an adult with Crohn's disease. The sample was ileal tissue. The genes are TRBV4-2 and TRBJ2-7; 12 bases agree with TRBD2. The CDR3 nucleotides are TGTGCCAGCAGCCCCTCTAGCGGGGGGGCCGGGGAGCAGTACTTC. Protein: CASSPSSGGAGEQYF.